This TCR beta chain is from a study of shared clonotypes between healthy human individuals. Study conclusions and caveats: The naive CD4 repertoires of several donors were compared, and around 5% of clonotypes were shared. The authors expected sequencing depth to affect clonotype sharing among donors.

A word on this clone: Its target is unknown.

The CDR3 spans 14 residues. V shed 6 bases and J shed 5 bases, with 13 bases lying between them. Germline V gives CDR1 MGHDK, CDR2 SYGVNS. Produced via immunoSEQ multiplex PCR; TCRdb's table is partial and in-frame only. The profile shows about a million clones, less than 85% of them singletons. Sequencing was carried out using memory CD4+ T cells sorted from blood. Regarding subset: CD45RA-negative fraction. The chain recombines TRBV25-1 with TRBJ1-4; D not resolved. The sequence was obtained from a young man in good health. CDR3 region: CASSPGLSNEKLFF. CDR3 DNA sequence: TGTGCCAGCAGCCCCGGACTGTCAAATGAAAAACTGTTTTTT.